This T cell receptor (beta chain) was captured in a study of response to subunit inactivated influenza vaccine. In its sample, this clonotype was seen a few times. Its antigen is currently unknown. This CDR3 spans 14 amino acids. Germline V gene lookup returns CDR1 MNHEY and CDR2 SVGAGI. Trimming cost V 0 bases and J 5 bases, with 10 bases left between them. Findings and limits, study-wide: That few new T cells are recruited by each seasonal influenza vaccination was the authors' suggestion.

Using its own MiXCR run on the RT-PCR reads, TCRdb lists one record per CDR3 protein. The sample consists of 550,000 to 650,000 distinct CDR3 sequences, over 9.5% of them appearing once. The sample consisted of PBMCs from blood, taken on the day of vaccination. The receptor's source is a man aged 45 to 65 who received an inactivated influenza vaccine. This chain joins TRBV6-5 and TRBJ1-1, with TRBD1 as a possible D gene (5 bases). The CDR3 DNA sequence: TGTGCCAGCAGTTACTCGACAAGGGGAACTGAAGCTTTCTTT. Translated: CASSYSTRGTEAFF.